This entry lists 11 T cell receptor beta chains sequenced from one sample in a study of Ad26.COV2.S vaccination and SARS-CoV-2 variants listed by TCRdb under 2021. Library preparation was by the immunoSEQ multiplex PCR assay. Imported from immuneACCESS, the table was reduced by TCRdb to in-frame sequences with V and J called. These copies leave out some clones; in studies compared against another copy, an unresolved V gene accounts for under half, and the cause of the remainder is not known. The sample contains roughly 500,000 clones, 87% of them found a single time. The biggest ten clones account for over 10% of the sample. The label giving this sample's treatment or condition can be read as: around 19 received Ad26.COV2.S at low or high dose, single or two shots; 5 received placebo; per-sample allocation not given. For vaccine and placebo recipients, repertoires were sequenced using samples collected on day 63 after the first injection.

This material consisted of peripheral blood, taken in a trial of Ad26.COV2.S vaccine versus placebo. The receptors derive from a person between 18 and 59 years old who received the Ad26.COV2.S COVID-19 vaccine or a placebo.

This chain uses TRBV15 with TRBJ2-7; 7 bases are shared with TRBD1. The junction had 15 bases not matched to a gene; V was cut back by 1 base and J by 0 bases. Germline V gene sequence: CDR1 LNHNV, CDR2 YYDKDF (reference sequence). This CDR3 has 19 residues. The CDR3 is CATSRVWVRDSGLSYEQYF. The CDR3 nucleotides are TGTGCCACCAGCAGAGTTTGGGTTCGGGACAGCGGCCTCTCCTACGAGCAGTACTTC.

The gene calls are TRBV11-2 and TRBJ2-7; 10 bases fit TRBD2. The junction had 9 bases not matched to a gene; V was cut back by 2 bases and J by 5 bases. CDR1 and CDR2 from the germline V gene are SGHAT and FQNNGV. CDR3 length: 16 amino acids. CDR3: CASSLSLAGVGHEQYF. The CDR3 DNA reads TGTGCCAGCAGCTTATCCCTAGCGGGAGTAGGCCACGAGCAGTACTTC.

The rearrangement links TRBV28 to TRBJ2-7, with 7 nucleotides matching TRBD2. Germline values: CDR1 MDHEN, CDR2 SYDVKM. The CDR3 consists of 15 residues. V lost 3 bases, J lost 5 bases, and 10 bases stayed unmatched. The CDR3 reads CASSFSPAGRNEQYF. The CDR3 DNA follows: TGTGCCAGCAGTTTCTCCCCAGCGGGACGGAACGAGCAGTACTTC.

The count of this clone is one. This chain links TRBV15 with TRBJ2-7; D might be TRBD1 or TRBD2, each matching 5 bases. V dropped 1 base and J dropped 3 bases, with 13 bases sitting between them. The CDR3 spans 15 residues. Looked up from germline, CDR1 is LNHNV and CDR2 is YYDKDF (reference sequence). For the CDR3, the DNA is TGTGCCACCAGCAGAGCCCGGGGCAGGGTCTACGAGCAGTACTTC. Translating it yields CATSRARGRVYEQYF.

The chain joins TRBV14 to TRBJ2-7; D is ambiguous. Germline CDR1 is SGHDN and CDR2 is FVKESK. Between the trimmed V and J ends, which lost 0 bases and 5 bases, there was a span of 8 bases. The CDR3 runs to 13 residues. CDR3 nucleotides: TGTGCCAGCAGCCAAGATCTGGACGACGAGCAGTACTTC. Its protein product is CASSQDLDDEQYF.

The V gene is TRBV16, the J gene TRBJ1-5; D not certain. Germline values: CDR1 KGHSY, CDR2 FQNENV. The CDR3 consists of 13 residues. The V end was cut by 2 bases, the J end by 5 bases, with 7 bases between. The CDR3 reads CASSQLRDQPQHF. CDR3 coding DNA: TGTGCCAGCAGCCAACTCAGAGATCAGCCCCAGCATTTT.

This clone was counted only a few times. J is TRBJ1-5 and V is TRBV5-8, with 7 nucleotides matching TRBD1. CDR3 size: 14 residues. Germline CDR1 reads SGHTS; CDR2 reads YDEGEE. V lost 0 bases, J lost 7 bases, and 4 bases stayed unmatched. The CDR3, as DNA: TGTGCCAGCAGCTTGGGACAGGGAGGCCAGCCCCAGCATTTT. Amino acid sequence: CASSLGQGGQPQHF.

The sample holds a few counts of this clone. This chain links TRBV21-1 with TRBJ1-1. TRBV21-1 constitutes a pseudogene. This CDR3 has 16 amino acids. The CDR3 sequence is CASSKGGAAPNTEAFF. In DNA form, the CDR3 reads TGTGCCAGCAGCAAAGGGGGGGCGGCCCCGAACACTGAAGCTTTCTTT.

The CDR3 sequence: CASSHYRGYEQYF. CDR3 nucleotide sequence: TGTGCCAGCAGCCACTACAGGGGCTACGAGCAGTACTTC. This sequence joins TRBV14 and TRBJ2-7, with 7 nucleotides matching TRBD1. Germline V gives CDR1 SGHDN, CDR2 FVKESK. The CDR3 sequence is 13 residues long. The ends lost 3 bases at V and 3 bases at J; junction bases unmatched: 2.

V gene TRBV11-2 combines with J gene TRBJ2-7; D call uncertain. V shed 3 bases and J shed 2 bases, with 5 bases lying between them. The germline CDR1 and CDR2 sequences are SGHAT and FQNNGV. The CDR3 extends over 12 amino acids. The CDR3 here is CASSLNTYEQYF. The CDR3 DNA is TGTGCCAGCAGCTTGAACACCTACGAGCAGTACTTC.

The rearrangement links TRBV6-6 to TRBJ2-1, with 10 bases identical to TRBD2. With V trimmed by 5 bases and J by 15 bases, 25 bases remained unmatched. The CDR3 contains 18 residues. Looked up from germline, CDR1 is MNHNY and CDR2 is SVGAGI (reference sequence). The CDR3 region is CASSPRSINSGRSLGPFF. For the CDR3, the DNA is TGTGCCAGCAGTCCTCGGTCTATTAATAGCGGGAGGTCCCTTGGTCCGTTCTTC.